The rows below give T cell receptor beta chains drawn from one sample of a study of T cell responses to AZD1222 COVID-19 vaccine. Using immunoSEQ multiplex PCR, the repertoire was profiled, and TCRdb retains in-frame clones only, with some absent. The sample comprises some 150,000 clones, about 81% of which are singletons, and roughly 4.5% rests with the top ten. The sample was peripheral blood, taken on day 0 of MenACWY control vaccination. Receptors were obtained from an adult in good health. Both conserved end residues are part of each CDR3. Rows may omit the clone size; those that give it use once, few, many or a size class.

clone_size | j_call | v_call | cdr3_aa
. | TRBJ2-1 | TRBV27 | CASTARTSGGGSYNEQFF
. | TRBJ1-1 | TRBV4-1 | CASSYDPGLKGLNTEAFF
. | TRBJ1-6 | TRBV5-6 | CASSSGTANSPLHF
. | TRBJ2-3 | TRBV11-2 | CASSLDRGQRNTQYF
. | TRBJ1-1 | TRBV6-5 | CASSTGQGATEAFF
. | TRBJ2-2 | TRBV2 | CASSPSGTGELFF
. | TRBJ1-1 | TRBV5-5 | CASSLAGISEAFF
. | TRBJ2-5 | TRBV7-9 | CASSLAGRETQYF
. | TRBJ1-2 | TRBV15 | CATSRTGVSKGGYTF
. | TRBJ2-3 | TRBV6-5 | CASSRLAGTQYF
. | TRBJ2-1 | TRBV29-1 | CSVDRRGTNEQFF
. | TRBJ1-2 | TRBV28 | CASSSTARTVYGYTF
once | TRBJ1-2 | TRBV5-4 | CASSLVGRVGGYTF
. | TRBJ1-2 | TRBV9 | CASSKDRANGYTF
few | TRBJ1-5 | TRBV19 | CASSIRDQPQHF
. | TRBJ1-2 | TRBV29-1 | CSARRDNDYGYTF
. | TRBJ1-2 | TRBV18 | CASSPRSDTNYGYTF
. | TRBJ1-6 | TRBV4-1 | CASSQESGESSPLHF
few | TRBJ2-7 | TRBV3-1/TRBV3-2 | CASSQGGLALGEQYF
. | TRBJ1-6 | TRBV12-5 | CASGLGTGGAGSYNSPLHF
. | TRBJ2-7 | TRBV9 | CASSSAAGVSF
. | TRBJ1-6 | TRBV7-2 | CASSAQGNSPLHF
once | TRBJ1-4 | TRBV2 | CASSEVGQAREKLFF
. | TRBJ2-5 | TRBV7-7 | CASSRLLRTSGGPQETQYF
. | TRBJ1-1 | TRBV5-1 | CASSFSGPEAFF
. | TRBJ1-2 | TRBV14 | CASSQAVGQATYTF
. | TRBJ1-4 | TRBV5-4 | CASSGTGLGNEKLFF
. | TRBJ1-2 | TRBV6-5 | CASRWTAEYGYTF
. | TRBJ2-3 | TRBV6-6 | CASSYRSEAPQYF
. | TRBJ1-1 | TRBV7-9 | CASSPPRSGNTEAFF
. | TRBJ1-2 | TRBV10-1 | CASQKSHYGYTF
. | TRBJ2-1 | TRBV2 | CASKGAGLYNEQFF
once | TRBJ1-6 | TRBV7-6 | CASSLEVGPLHF
. | TRBJ1-2 | TRBV7-9 | CASSLGGTGYFESYGYTF
. | TRBJ2-5 | TRBV12-3/TRBV12-4 | CASSLKETQYF
. | TRBJ2-1 | TRBV5-4 | CASSLLSGGDNEQFF
once | TRBJ2-5 | TRBV5-1 | CASNLGGSTETQYF
. | TRBJ1-1 | TRBV2 | CASSERPGQNTEAFF
. | TRBJ2-5 | TRBV5-1 | CASSPGLAGGLTETQYF
. | TRBJ2-2 | TRBV19 | CASIPQSNTGELFF